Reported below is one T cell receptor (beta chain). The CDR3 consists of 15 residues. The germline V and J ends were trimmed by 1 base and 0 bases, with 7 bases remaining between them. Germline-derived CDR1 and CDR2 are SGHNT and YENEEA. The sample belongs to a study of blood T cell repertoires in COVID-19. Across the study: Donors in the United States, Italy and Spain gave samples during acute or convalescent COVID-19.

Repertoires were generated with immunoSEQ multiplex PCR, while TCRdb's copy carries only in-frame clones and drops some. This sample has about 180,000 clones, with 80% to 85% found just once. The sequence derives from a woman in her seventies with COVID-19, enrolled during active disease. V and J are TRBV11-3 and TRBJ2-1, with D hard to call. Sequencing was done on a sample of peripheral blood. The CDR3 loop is CASSLGRSSYNEQFF. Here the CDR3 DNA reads TGTGCCAGCAGCTTAGGGAGAAGCTCCTACAATGAGCAGTTCTTC.